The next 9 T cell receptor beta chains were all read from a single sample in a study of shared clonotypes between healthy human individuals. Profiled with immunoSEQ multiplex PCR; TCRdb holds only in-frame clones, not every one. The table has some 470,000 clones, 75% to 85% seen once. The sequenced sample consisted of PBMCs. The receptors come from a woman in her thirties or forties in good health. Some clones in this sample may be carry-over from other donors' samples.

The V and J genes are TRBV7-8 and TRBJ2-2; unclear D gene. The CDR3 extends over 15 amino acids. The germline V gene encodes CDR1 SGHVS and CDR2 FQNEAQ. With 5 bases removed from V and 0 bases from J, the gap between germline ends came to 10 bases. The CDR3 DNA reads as TGTGCCAGCAGCCCGGTAGGACCGAACACCGGGGAGCTGTTTTTT. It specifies CASSPVGPNTGELFF.

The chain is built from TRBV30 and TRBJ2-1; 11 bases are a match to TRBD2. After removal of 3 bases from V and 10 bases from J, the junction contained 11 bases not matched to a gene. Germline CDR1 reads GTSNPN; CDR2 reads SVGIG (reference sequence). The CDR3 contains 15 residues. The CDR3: CAWSATSGILREQFF. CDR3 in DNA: TGTGCCTGGAGCGCGACTAGCGGGATTCTGCGAGAGCAGTTCTTC.

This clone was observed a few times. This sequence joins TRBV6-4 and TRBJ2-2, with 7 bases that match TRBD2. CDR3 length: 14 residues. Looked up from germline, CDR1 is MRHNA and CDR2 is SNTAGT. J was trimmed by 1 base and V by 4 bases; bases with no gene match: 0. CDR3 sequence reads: CASSAGGNTGELFF. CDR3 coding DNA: TGTGCCAGCAGTGCGGGGGGGAACACCGGGGAGCTGTTTTTT.

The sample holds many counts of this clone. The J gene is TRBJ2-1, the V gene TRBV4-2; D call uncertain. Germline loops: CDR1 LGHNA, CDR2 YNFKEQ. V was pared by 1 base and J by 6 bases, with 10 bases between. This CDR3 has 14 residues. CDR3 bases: TGTGCCAGCAGCCAAGGCGGCCCCAGCAATGAGCAGTTCTTC. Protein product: CASSQGGPSNEQFF.

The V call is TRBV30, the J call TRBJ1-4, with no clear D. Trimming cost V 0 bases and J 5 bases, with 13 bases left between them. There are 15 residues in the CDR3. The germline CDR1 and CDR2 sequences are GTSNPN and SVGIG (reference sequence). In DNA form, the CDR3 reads TGTGCCTGGAGTGTAGCCGCAGGCTTGAATGAAAAACTGTTTTTT. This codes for CAWSVAAGLNEKLFF. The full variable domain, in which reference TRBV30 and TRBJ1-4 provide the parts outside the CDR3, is SQTIHQWPATLVQPVGSPLSLECTVEGTSNPNLYWYRQAAGRGLQLLFYSVGIGQISSEVPQNLSASRPQDRQFILSSKKLLLSDSGFYLCAWSVAAGLNEKLFFGSGTQLSVL.

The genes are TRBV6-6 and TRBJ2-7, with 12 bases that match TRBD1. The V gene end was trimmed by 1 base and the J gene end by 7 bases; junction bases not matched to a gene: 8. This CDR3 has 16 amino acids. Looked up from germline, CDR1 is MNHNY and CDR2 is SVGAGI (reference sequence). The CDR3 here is CASSYLPGQGAGEQYF. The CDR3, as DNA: TGTGCCAGCAGTTACTTACCGGGACAGGGGGCGGGAGAGCAGTACTTC.

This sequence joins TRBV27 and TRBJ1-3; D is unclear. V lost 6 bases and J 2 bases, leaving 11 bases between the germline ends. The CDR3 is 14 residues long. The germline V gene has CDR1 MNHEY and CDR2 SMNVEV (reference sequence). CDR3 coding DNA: TGTGCCAGCAGGGGCCTAAGCGCTGGAAACACCATATATTTT. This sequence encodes CASRGLSAGNTIYF.

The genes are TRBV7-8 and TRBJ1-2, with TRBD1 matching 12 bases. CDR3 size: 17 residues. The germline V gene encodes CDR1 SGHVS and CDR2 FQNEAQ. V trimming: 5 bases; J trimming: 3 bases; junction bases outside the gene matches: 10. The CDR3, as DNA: TGTGCCAGCAGCCCAGGGACAGGGGGCTCCTGGGACTATGGCTACACCTTC. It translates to CASSPGTGGSWDYGYTF.

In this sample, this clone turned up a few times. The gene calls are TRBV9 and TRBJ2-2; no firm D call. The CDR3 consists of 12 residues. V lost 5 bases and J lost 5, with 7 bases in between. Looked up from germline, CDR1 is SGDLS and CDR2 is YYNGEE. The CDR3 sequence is CASSSSTGELFF. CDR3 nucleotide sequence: TGTGCCAGCAGTTCAAGTACCGGGGAGCTGTTTTTT. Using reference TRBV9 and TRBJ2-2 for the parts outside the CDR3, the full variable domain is DSGVTQTPKHLITATGQRVTLRCSPRSGDLSVYWYQQSLDQGLQFLIQYYNGEERAKGNILERFSAQQFPDLHSELNLSSLELGDSALYFCASSSSTGELFFGEGSRLTVL.